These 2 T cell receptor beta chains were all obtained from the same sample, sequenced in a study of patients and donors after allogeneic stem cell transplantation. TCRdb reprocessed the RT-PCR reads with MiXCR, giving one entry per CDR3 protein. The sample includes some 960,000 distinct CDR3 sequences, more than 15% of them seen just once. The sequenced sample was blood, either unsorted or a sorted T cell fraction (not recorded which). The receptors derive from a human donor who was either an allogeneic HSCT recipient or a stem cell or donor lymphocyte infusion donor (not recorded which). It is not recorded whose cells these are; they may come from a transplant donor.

Written as DNA, the CDR3 is TGCGCCAGCAGCCACGCGACAGGGTCCTACGAGCAGTACTTC. Its protein is CASSHATGSYEQYF. The rearrangement joins TRBV4-3 to TRBJ2-7; 7 bases agree with TRBD1. V was clipped by 3 bases and J by 1 base; unmatched bases: 3. There are 14 residues in the CDR3. From germline, CDR1 is LGHNA and CDR2 YSLEER.

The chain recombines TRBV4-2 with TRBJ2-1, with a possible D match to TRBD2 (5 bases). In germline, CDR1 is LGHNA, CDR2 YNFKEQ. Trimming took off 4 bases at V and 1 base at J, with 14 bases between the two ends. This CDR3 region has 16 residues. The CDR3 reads CASSRVGAPSYNEQFF. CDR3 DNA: TGTGCCAGCAGCCGTGTGGGAGCTCCTTCCTACAATGAGCAGTTCTTC.